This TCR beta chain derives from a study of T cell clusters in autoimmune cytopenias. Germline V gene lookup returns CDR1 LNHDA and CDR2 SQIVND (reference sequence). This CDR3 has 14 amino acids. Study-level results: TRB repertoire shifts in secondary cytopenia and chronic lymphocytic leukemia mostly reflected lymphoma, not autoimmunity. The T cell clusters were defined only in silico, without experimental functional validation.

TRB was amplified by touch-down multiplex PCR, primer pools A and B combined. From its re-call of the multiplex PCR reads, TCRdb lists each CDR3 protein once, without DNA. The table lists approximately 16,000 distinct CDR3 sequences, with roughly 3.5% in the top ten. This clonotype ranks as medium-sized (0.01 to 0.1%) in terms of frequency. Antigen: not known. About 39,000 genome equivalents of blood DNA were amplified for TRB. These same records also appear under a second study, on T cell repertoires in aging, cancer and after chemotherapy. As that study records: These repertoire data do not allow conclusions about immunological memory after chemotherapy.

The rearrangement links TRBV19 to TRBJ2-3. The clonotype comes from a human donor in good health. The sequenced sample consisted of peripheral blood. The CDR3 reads CASRRTESTDTQYF.